Below, 18 T cell receptor beta chains from the same sample are listed, as sequenced in a study of T cell repertoires in aging, cancer and after chemotherapy. Multiplex touch-down PCR with TRB-A/B primers amplified rearranged V-D-J TRB sequences. TCRdb called the multiplex PCR reads again in MiXCR, with one record for every CDR3 protein. The profile covers over 2,500 distinct CDR3 sequences, with approximately 24% appearing a single time and 10% to 15% taken by the ten largest. Peripheral blood genomic DNA, not sorted cells or RNA, was the template. The sequencing sample was made of blood. The receptor set was obtained from a human donor with a solid tumor.

This clonotype has a single count. The rearrangement links TRBV29-1 to TRBJ2-7; 11 bases are shared with TRBD2. The germline V gene encodes CDR1 SQVTM and CDR2 ANQGSEA. The trim removed 7 bases at V and 2 bases at J, leaving 10 bases unmatched. This CDR3 contains 15 residues. This CDR3 is CSAAGLAEETYEQYF. The CDR3 DNA follows: TGCAGCGCCGCGGGACTAGCGGAAGAAACCTACGAGCAGTACTTC.

This clonotype is labeled as medium-sized. Mismatch with germline at one junction end may stem from a read error. V usage is TRBV4-3 and J usage is TRBJ2-1, with 11 bases identical to TRBD2. The V gene's germline CDR1 is LGHNA and CDR2 YSLEER. The CDR3 loop spans 16 amino acids. The CDR3: CASSQGGLAGRNEQFF. DNA of the CDR3: TGTGCCAGCAGCCAAGGCGGACTAGCGGGTAGGAATGAGCAGTTCTTC.

In this sample, this clonotype is medium-sized. This rearrangement joins TRBV6-1 to TRBJ1-1; D is undetermined. Deletions cut 2 bases from V and 2 bases from J, with 6 bases between. Germline CDR1 and CDR2: MNHNS and SASEGT. There are 13 residues in the CDR3. CDR3 protein: CASSEYINTEAFF. The DNA of the CDR3 is TGTGCCAGCAGTGAATATATAAACACTGAAGCTTTCTTT.

This clonotype was detected only a few times. The V and J genes are TRBV20-1 and TRBJ2-5; D is undetermined. V was cut by 3 bases and J by 1 base, with 12 bases left in between. CDR3 length: 14 amino acids. Germline loops: CDR1 DFQATT, CDR2 SNEGSKA (reference sequence). The CDR3 loop is CSASTRIPQETQYF. The CDR3 DNA sequence: TGCAGTGCTAGCACCCGGATACCCCAAGAGACCCAGTACTTC.

This clonotype was counted between two and nine times. The chain links TRBV4-3 to TRBJ1-6; weak D call: TRBD1 (6 bases). Germline lookup yields CDR1 LGHNA and CDR2 YSLEER. V shed 4 bases and J shed 8 bases, with 18 bases lying between them. The CDR3 consists of 16 residues. The CDR3, as DNA: TGCGCCAGCAGCCGATTACTCGGACAGAGGGATTCACCCCTCCACTTT. Translated, it gives CASSRLLGQRDSPLHF.

This clonotype was seen a handful of times. The chain links TRBV6-5 to TRBJ2-7; D unresolved. Germline CDR1 is MNHEY and CDR2 is SVGAGI. The CDR3 extends over 17 amino acids. The V end lost 0 bases, the J end lost 2 bases, and 17 bases lay between the germline ends. The CDR3 spells CASSYSPPRSATYEQYF. The CDR3 DNA reads as TGTGCCAGCAGTTACTCCCCTCCACGGTCGGCCACCTACGAGCAGTACTTC.

This clonotype was seen many times. V is TRBV4-3 and J is TRBJ2-7; D may be TRBD1 (5 bases). V lost 4 bases, J lost 0 bases, and 10 bases lay in between. Germline loops: CDR1 LGHNA, CDR2 YSLEER. This CDR3 spans 14 amino acids. The CDR3 loop is CASSLDSYSYEQYF. The CDR3 nucleotides are TGCGCCAGCAGCCTAGACAGTTACTCCTACGAGCAGTACTTC.

This clonotype rates as medium-sized. The chain uses TRBV24-1 and TRBJ2-2, with TRBD1 as a possible D gene (6 bases). The V and J ends lost 4 bases and 4 bases respectively, with 12 bases between them. Germline values: CDR1 KGHDR, CDR2 SFDVKD. CDR3 length: 15 amino acids. The CDR3 region has the DNA TGTGCCACCAGTGACCGGACAGAACCCACCGGGGAGCTGTTTTTT. As protein: CATSDRTEPTGELFF.

This clonotype is medium-sized by share. The J gene is TRBJ2-1, the V gene TRBV12-3 or TRBV12-4; 7 bases line up with TRBD1. V shed 6 bases and J 8 bases; nucleotides not matched to a gene: 4. This CDR3 has 12 amino acids. CDR3 nucleotides: TGTGCCAGCAGAACAGGGGTCGATGAGCAGTTCTTC. Its protein is CASRTGVDEQFF.

A note on this clonotype: A read error may be the cause here, since a much bigger clone is one base away. The genes are TRBV13 and TRBJ2-5, with 7 bases that match TRBD1. This CDR3 has 13 amino acids. Trimming took 7 bases from V and 4 from J; bases not matched to a gene: 6. CDR1 and CDR2 (germline): PRHDT, FYEKMQ (reference sequence). The CDR3 loop reads CASTWAGGETQYF. The CDR3 bases are TGTGCCAGCACTTGGGCAGGGGGAGAGACCCAGTACTTC.

The CDR3 region is CASTRDRVLNYGYTF. CDR3 nucleotide sequence: TGTGCCAGTACCCGGGACAGGGTTTTAAACTATGGCTACACCTTC. The V gene is TRBV19, the J gene TRBJ1-2; 9 bases match TRBD1. CDR3 length: 15 residues. Unmatched junction bases numbered 8, after V lost 7 bases and J lost 2 bases. Germline values: CDR1 LNHDA, CDR2 SQIVND (reference sequence).

A few counts support this clonotype. The rearrangement uses TRBV19 and TRBJ1-2, with TRBD1 matching 9 bases. The germline V gene encodes CDR1 LNHDA and CDR2 SQIVND (reference sequence). Unmatched junction bases numbered 1, after V lost 3 bases and J lost 5 bases. The CDR3 consists of 13 residues. The CDR3 nucleotides read TGTGCCAGTAGTATGGGGACAGGGTATGGCTACACCTTC. This encodes CASSMGTGYGYTF.

The chain is built from TRBV7-9 and TRBJ1-1, with D perhaps matching TRBD1 (5 bases). The germline V gene has CDR1 SEHNR and CDR2 FQNEAQ (reference sequence). The CDR3 covers 15 residues. Trimming stripped 2 bases from V and 4 bases from J, with 14 bases between. CDR3 coding DNA: TGTGCCAGCAGCTTAACCGGGACCCGGGGCACTGAAGCTTTCTTT. Translated: CASSLTGTRGTEAFF.

This clonotype appeared many times. This chain joins TRBV7-2 and TRBJ2-4; perhaps TRBD1 as D (7 bases). This CDR3 has 14 amino acids. Trimming took off 5 bases at V and 7 bases at J, with 15 bases between the two ends. The germline V gene encodes CDR1 SGHTA and CDR2 FQGNSA. The CDR3 region is CASSPGPGGNIQYF. CDR3 DNA sequence: TGTGCCAGCAGCCCTGGGCCAGGGGGGAACATTCAGTACTTC.

This clonotype qualifies as large (0.1 to 1%). The chain couples TRBV19 to TRBJ2-6, with 9 positions matching TRBD1. The ends lost 3 bases at V and 0 bases at J; junction bases unmatched: 3. CDR3 length: 17 amino acids. In germline, CDR1 is LNHDA, CDR2 SQIVND (reference sequence). In DNA form, the CDR3 reads TGTGCCAGTAGTATGGGGACAGGGATCTCTGGGGCCAACGTCCTGACTTTC. This sequence encodes CASSMGTGISGANVLTF.

The chain employs TRBV19 and TRBJ2-1; 12 nucleotides match TRBD2. The CDR3 consists of 14 residues. Germline loops: CDR1 LNHDA, CDR2 SQIVND (reference sequence). V trimming: 6 bases; J trimming: 9 bases; junction bases outside the gene matches: 6. CDR3: CASRLAGGQTEQFF. CDR3 sequence (DNA): TGTGCCAGTAGGCTAGCGGGGGGGCAAACTGAGCAGTTCTTC.

By share of the sample, this clonotype is large. CDR3 loop: CASSATSSETQYF. The CDR3 DNA follows: TGTGCCAGTAGTGCGACTAGTTCAGAGACCCAGTACTTC. The chain joins TRBV19 to TRBJ2-5; the D gene is possibly TRBD2 (6 bases). The CDR3 sequence is 13 residues long. V was trimmed by 5 bases and J by 4 bases, leaving 11 bases between them. Germline V CDR1 and CDR2: LNHDA, SQIVND (reference sequence). Variable domain in full (rest from reference TRBV19 and TRBJ2-5): DGGITQSPKYLFRKEGQNVTLSCEQNLNHDAMYWYRQDPGQGLRLIYYSQIVNDFQKGDIAEGYSVSREKKESFPLTVTSAQKNPTAFYLCASSATSSETQYFGPGTRLLVL.

The chain carries TRBV19 and TRBJ2-1; 11 nucleotides line up with TRBD2. CDR1 is LNHDA and CDR2 is SQIVND in the germline V gene (reference sequence). V lost 5 bases and J lost 9; bases outside the gene matches: 6. The CDR3 has 14 residues. The CDR3 loop reads CASSVAGGQTEQFF. The DNA of the CDR3 is TGTGCCAGTAGTGTAGCGGGGGGGCAAACTGAGCAGTTCTTC.